The 8 T cell receptor beta chains reported below all come from one sample, sequenced in a study of response to subunit inactivated influenza vaccine. TCRdb re-derived calls from the RT-PCR reads in MiXCR, one entry per CDR3 protein. This sample yields roughly 670,000 distinct CDR3 sequences, of which about 15% are seen a single time; approximately 7.6% belongs to the top ten. The source was PBMCs from blood, collected about 14 days before vaccination. Receptors were obtained from a man aged 45 to 65 who received an inactivated influenza vaccine.

This clonotype was recorded a few times. CDR3 nucleotide sequence: TGTGCCAGCAGTTCAGGGGGGGACAGGGTGAACACTGAAGCTTTCTTT. The encoded protein is CASSSGGDRVNTEAFF. The chain employs TRBV12-3 or TRBV12-4 and TRBJ1-1; TRBD1 aligns across 9 bases. The V segment lost 4 bases and the J segment 0 bases; nucleotides outside the gene matches: 6. CDR3 length equals 16 residues.

The chain carries TRBV7-2 and TRBJ2-5, with D maybe TRBD1 (5 bases). The CDR3 is 13 amino acids. The ends were cut back, 2 bases at V and 6 bases at J, with 10 bases in the middle. The V gene's germline CDR1 is SGHTA and CDR2 FQGNSA. The CDR3 nucleotides are TGTGCCAGCAGCTTATCAGGGTTGAAGACCCAGTACTTC. This codes for CASSLSGLKTQYF.

V usage is TRBV9 and J usage is TRBJ2-1; D is tentatively TRBD1 or TRBD2 (5 bases each). This CDR3 contains 15 residues. V lost 0 bases to trimming and J lost 4 bases, with 11 bases between them. The germline gives CDR1 SGDLS, CDR2 YYNGEE. DNA of the CDR3: TGTGCCAGCAGCGTAGAAGGGGACCATTACAATGAGCAGTTCTTC. It specifies CASSVEGDHYNEQFF.

The chain joins TRBV7-9 to TRBJ1-4; a weak D match, TRBD1 (6 bases). V was clipped by 1 base and J by 8 bases, with 14 bases between them. CDR1 is SEHNR and CDR2 is FQNEAQ in the germline V gene (reference sequence). CDR3 size: 15 residues. The CDR3 spells CASSLVTTGVEKLFF. In DNA form, the CDR3 reads TGTGCCAGCAGCTTAGTAACGACAGGCGTGGAAAAACTGTTTTTT. Full variable domain (rest looked up from reference TRBV7-9 and TRBJ1-4): DTGVSQNPRHKITKRGQNVTFRCDPISEHNRLYWYRQTLGQGPEFLTYFQNEAQLEKSRLLSDRFSAERPKGSFSTLEIQRTEQGDSAMYLCASSLVTTGVEKLFFGSGTQLSVL.

V is TRBV7-8 and J is TRBJ2-1; D unclear. The CDR3 contains 15 residues. CDR1 is SGHVS and CDR2 is FQNEAQ in the germline V gene. V lost 0 bases, J lost 7 bases, and 13 bases lay in between. The CDR3 is CASSLADYLENEQFF. The CDR3, as DNA: TGTGCCAGCAGCTTAGCCGATTACCTCGAAAATGAGCAGTTCTTC.

This clonotype occurred a few times. The V call is TRBV5-1, the J call TRBJ2-1; 8 nucleotides agree with TRBD2. CDR3 size: 18 residues. Trimming took 4 bases from V and 6 from J; bases not matched to a gene: 18. Germline V gene lookup returns CDR1 SGHRS and CDR2 YFSETQ. The CDR3: CASSPFGAGEYWGNEQFF. CDR3 DNA: TGCGCCAGCAGCCCGTTTGGAGCGGGAGAATACTGGGGCAATGAGCAGTTCTTC.

There are many counts of this clonotype. The chain carries TRBV5-1 and TRBJ2-1; TRBD1 aligns across 9 bases. The ends lost 4 bases at V and 7 bases at J; junction bases unmatched: 3. The CDR3 runs to 13 residues. Per germline, CDR1 SGHRS and CDR2 YFSETQ. CDR3 sequence: CASSGQGTNEQFF. The CDR3 DNA reads as TGCGCCAGCAGCGGACAGGGGACGAATGAGCAGTTCTTC.

The rearrangement joins TRBV7-9 to TRBJ2-7; D ambiguous. V gave up 10 bases and J gave up 3 bases, with 19 bases separating them. The CDR3 spans 14 residues. Germline CDR1 is SEHNR and CDR2 is FQNEAQ (reference sequence). The CDR3 coding sequence is TGTGCCATGGGCCCCGGGCCCCTCTGCTACGAGCAGTACTTC. This codes for CAMGPGPLCYEQYF.